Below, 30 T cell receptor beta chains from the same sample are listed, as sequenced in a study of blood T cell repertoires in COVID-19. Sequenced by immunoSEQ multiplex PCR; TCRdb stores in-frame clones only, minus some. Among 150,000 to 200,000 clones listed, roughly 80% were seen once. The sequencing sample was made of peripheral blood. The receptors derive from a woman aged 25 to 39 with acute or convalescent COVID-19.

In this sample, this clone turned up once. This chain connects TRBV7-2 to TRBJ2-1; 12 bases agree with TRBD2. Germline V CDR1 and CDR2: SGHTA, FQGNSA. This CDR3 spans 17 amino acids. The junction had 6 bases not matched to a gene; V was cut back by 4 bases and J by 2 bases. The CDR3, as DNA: TGTGCCAGCAGCTCTCCGACTAGCGGGGGCCCCTACAATGAGCAGTTCTTC. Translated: CASSSPTSGGPYNEQFF.

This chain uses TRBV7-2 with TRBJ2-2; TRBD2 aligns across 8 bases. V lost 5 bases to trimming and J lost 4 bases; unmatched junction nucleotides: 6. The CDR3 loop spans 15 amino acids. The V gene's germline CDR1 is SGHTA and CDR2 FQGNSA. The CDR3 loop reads CASSPGGRPTGELFF. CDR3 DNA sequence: TGTGCCAGCAGCCCGGGCGGGAGGCCCACCGGGGAGCTGTTTTTT.

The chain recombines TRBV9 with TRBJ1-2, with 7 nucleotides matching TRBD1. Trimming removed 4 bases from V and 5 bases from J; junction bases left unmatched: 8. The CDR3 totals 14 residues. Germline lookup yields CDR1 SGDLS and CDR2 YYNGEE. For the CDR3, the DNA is TGTGCCAGCAGCCAATCCGGGACAGCATATGGCTACACCTTC. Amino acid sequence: CASSQSGTAYGYTF.

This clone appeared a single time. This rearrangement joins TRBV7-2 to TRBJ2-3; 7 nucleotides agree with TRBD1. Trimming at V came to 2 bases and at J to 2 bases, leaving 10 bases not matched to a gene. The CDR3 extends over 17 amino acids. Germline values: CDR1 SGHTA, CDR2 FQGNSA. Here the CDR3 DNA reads TGTGCCAGCAGCTTAACTAGACAGGGACGGTACACAGATACGCAGTATTTT. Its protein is CASSLTRQGRYTDTQYF.

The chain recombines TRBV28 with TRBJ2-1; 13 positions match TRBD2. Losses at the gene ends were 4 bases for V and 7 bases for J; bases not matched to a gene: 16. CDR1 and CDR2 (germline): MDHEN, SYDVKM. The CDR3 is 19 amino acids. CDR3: CASSSLTSGRRGRENEQFF. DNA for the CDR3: TGTGCCAGCAGTTCCCTGACTAGCGGGAGGAGGGGGAGGGAGAATGAGCAGTTCTTC.

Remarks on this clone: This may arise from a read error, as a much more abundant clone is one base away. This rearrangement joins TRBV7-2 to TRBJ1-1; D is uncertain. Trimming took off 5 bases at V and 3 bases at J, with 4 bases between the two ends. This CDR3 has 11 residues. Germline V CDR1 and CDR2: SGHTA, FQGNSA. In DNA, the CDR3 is TGTGCCAGCAGCCTCTACACTGAAGCTTTCTTT. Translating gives CASSLYTEAFF.

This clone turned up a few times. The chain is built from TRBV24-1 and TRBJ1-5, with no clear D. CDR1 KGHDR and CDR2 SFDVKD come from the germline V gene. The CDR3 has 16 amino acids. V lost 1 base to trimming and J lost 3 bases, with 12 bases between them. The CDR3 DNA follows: TGTGCCACCAGTGATTTTCGGGGAGGCAACAATCAGCCCCAGCATTTT. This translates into CATSDFRGGNNQPQHF.

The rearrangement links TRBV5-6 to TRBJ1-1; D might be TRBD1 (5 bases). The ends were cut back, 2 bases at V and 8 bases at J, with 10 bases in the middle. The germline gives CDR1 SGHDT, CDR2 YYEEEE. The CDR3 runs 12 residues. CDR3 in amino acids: CASSFGGYEAFF. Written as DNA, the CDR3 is TGTGCCAGCAGCTTCGGGGGTTACGAAGCTTTCTTT.

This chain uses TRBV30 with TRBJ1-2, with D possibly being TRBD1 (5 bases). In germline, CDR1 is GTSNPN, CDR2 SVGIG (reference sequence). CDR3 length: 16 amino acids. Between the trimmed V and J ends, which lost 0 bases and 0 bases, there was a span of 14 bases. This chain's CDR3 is CAWSVPRQLANYGYTF. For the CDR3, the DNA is TGTGCCTGGAGTGTACCCCGACAGTTAGCTAACTATGGCTACACCTTC.

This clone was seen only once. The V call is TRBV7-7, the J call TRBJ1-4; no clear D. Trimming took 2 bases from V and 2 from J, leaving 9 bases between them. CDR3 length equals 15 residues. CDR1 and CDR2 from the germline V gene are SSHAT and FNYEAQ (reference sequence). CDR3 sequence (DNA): TGTGCCAGCAGCTTATTTATGCAGACTAATGAAAAACTGTTTTTT. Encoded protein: CASSLFMQTNEKLFF.

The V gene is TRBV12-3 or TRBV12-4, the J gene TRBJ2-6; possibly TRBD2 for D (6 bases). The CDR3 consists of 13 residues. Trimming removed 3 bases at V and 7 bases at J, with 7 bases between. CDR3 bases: TGTGCCAGCAGTTTGGGAGGAGCCAACGTCCTGACTTTC. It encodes CASSLGGANVLTF.

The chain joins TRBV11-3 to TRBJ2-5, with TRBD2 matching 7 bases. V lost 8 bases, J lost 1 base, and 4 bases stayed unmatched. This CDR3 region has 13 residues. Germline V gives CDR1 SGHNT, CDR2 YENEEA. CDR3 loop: CASGASGQETQYF. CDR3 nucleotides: TGTGCCAGCGGGGCTAGCGGCCAAGAGACCCAGTACTTC.

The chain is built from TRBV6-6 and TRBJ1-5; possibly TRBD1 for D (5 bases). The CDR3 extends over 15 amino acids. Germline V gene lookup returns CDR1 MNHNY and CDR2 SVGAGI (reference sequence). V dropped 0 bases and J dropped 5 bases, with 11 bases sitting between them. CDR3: CASSYSRTLDQPQHF. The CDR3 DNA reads TGTGCCAGCAGTTACTCTAGGACACTCGATCAGCCCCAGCATTTT.

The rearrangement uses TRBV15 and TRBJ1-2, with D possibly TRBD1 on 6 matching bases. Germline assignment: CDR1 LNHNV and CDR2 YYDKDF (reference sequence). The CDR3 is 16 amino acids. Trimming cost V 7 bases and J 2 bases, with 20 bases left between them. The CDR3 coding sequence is TGTGCCACCACCCCAAGCAGGACAGCGAAAAACTATGGCTACACCTTC. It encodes CATTPSRTAKNYGYTF.

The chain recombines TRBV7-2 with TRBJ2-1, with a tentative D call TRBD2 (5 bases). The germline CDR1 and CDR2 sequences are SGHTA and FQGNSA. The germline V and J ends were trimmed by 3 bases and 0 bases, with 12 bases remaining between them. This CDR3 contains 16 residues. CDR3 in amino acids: CASSFGLRSSYNEQFF. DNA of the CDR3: TGTGCCAGCAGCTTCGGACTGAGGAGCTCCTACAATGAGCAGTTCTTC.

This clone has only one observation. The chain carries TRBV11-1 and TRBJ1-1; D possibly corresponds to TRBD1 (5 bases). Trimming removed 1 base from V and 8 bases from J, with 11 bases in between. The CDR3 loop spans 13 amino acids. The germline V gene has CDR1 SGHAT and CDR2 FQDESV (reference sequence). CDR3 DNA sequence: TGTGCCAGCAGCTTAGACACAGGTCGGGAAGCTTTCTTT. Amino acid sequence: CASSLDTGREAFF.

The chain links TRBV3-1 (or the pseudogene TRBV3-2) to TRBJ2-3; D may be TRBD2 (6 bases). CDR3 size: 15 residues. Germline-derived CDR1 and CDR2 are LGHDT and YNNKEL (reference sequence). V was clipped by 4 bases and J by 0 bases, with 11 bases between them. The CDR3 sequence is CASSPFGGSTDTQYF. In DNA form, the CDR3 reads TGTGCCAGCAGCCCCTTTGGGGGGAGCACAGATACGCAGTATTTT.

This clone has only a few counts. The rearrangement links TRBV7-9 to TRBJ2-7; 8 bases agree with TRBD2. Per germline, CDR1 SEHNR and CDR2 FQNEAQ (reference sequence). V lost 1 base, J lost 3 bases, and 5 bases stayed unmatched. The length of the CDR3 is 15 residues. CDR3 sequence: CASSLGPSGLYEQYF. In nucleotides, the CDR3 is TGTGCCAGCAGCTTAGGCCCTAGCGGGCTCTACGAGCAGTACTTC.

The CDR3 sequence is CTSSVYKGNGYTF. CDR3 nucleotides: TGCACCAGCAGCGTTTATAAGGGGAATGGCTACACCTTC. The J gene is TRBJ1-2, the V gene TRBV1; TRBD1, the table's D call, was not compared with the DNA. TRBV1 is designated a pseudogene. The CDR3 spans 13 residues.

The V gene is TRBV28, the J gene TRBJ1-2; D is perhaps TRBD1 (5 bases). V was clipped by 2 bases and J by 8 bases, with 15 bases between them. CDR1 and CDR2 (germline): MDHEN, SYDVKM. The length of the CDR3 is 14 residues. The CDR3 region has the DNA TGTGCCAGCAGTTTACAATTCAGGGATTTCGGCTACACCTTC. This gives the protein CASSLQFRDFGYTF.

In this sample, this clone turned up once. CDR3 sequence: CASSLAGGFTDTQYF. The CDR3 DNA sequence: TGTGCCAGCAGCTTAGCGGGGGGGTTCACAGATACGCAGTATTTT. The chain carries TRBV5-4 and TRBJ2-3, with 10 positions matching TRBD2. CDR3 size: 15 residues. Germline V gene sequence: CDR1 SGHNT, CDR2 YYREEE (reference sequence). V shed 2 bases and J 2 bases; nucleotides not matched to a gene: 2.

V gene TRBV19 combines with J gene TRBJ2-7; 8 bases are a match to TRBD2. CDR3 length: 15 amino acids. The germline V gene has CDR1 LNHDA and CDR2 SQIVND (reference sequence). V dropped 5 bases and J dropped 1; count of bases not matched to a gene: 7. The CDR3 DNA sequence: TGTGCCAGTAGTTTCGGCGGGACTAGTTCCTACGAGCAGTACTTC. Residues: CASSFGGTSSYEQYF.

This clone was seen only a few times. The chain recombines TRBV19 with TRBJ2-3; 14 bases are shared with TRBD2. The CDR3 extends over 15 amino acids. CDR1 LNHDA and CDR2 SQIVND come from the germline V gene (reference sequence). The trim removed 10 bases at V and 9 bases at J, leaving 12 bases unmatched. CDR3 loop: CATTPTSGGAWTQYF. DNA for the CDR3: TGTGCCACCACACCGACTAGCGGGGGGGCCTGGACGCAGTATTTT.

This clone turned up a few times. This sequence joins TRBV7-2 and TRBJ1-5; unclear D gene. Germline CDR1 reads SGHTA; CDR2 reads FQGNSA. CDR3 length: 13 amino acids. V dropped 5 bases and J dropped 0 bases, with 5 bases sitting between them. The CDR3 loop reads CASSHYSNQPQHF. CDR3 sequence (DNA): TGTGCCAGCAGCCACTATAGCAATCAGCCCCAGCATTTT.

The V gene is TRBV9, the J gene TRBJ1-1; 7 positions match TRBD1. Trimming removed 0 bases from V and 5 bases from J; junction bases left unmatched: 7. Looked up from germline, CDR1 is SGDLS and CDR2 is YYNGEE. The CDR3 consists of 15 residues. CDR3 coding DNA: TGTGCCAGCAGCGTAGCTTCGACAGGGAGAACTGAAGCTTTCTTT. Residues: CASSVASTGRTEAFF.

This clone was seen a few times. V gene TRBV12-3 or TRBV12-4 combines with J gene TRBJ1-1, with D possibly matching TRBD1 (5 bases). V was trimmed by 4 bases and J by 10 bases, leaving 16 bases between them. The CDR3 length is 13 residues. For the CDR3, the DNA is TGTGCCAGCAGTTCACGTCCAGCTACAGGAGCTTTCTTT. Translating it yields CASSSRPATGAFF.

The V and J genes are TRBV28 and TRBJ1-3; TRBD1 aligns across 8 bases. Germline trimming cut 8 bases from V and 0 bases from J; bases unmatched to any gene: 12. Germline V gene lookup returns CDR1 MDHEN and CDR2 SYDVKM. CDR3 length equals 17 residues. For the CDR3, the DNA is TGTGCCAGCCTGGGTCCCCGGACAGGGAGCTCTGGAAACACCATATATTTT. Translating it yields CASLGPRTGSSGNTIYF.

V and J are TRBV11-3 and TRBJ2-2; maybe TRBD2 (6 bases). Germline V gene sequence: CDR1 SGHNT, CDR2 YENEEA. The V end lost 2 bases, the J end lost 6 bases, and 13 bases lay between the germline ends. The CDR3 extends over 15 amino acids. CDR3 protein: CASSLFSGSAGELFF. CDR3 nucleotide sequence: TGTGCCAGCAGCTTATTTTCCGGGAGTGCCGGGGAGCTGTTTTTT.

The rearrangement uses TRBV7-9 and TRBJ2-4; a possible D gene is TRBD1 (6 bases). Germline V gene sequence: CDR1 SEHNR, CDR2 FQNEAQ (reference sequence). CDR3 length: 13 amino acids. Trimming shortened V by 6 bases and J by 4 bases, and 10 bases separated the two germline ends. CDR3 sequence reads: CASSMDSKNIQYF. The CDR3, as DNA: TGTGCCAGCAGTATGGACAGTAAAAACATTCAGTACTTC.

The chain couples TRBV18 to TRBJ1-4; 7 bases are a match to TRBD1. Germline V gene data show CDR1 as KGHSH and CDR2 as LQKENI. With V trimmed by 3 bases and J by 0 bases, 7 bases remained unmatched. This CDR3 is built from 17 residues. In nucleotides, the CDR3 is TGTGCCAGCTCACCGAGACAGGGTGCGACAACTAATGAAAAACTGTTTTTT. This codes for CASSPRQGATTNEKLFF.